This TCR beta chain was identified in a study of cytomegalovirus exposure and HLA in healthy donors. The study's findings and limits: Highly shared variants forming one cluster were likely a sequencing artifact. Being productive about 87% or about 30% of the time was typical of most TCR beta V segments in an earlier analysis.

Regarding this clone: Its antigen is unidentified.

This CDR3 is 11 amino acids long. V shed 6 bases, J shed 4 bases, and the junction held 2 bases outside the gene matches. CDR1 and CDR2 from the germline V gene are SQVTM and ANQGSEA. The PCR had 60 Vbeta and 13 Jbeta primers. Libraries were prepared by immunoSEQ multiplex PCR; TCRdb keeps only in-frame clonotypes and omits some of them. The table lists 150,000 or so clones, approximately 71% of them singletons. The clonotype comes from a man aged 18 to 30 in good health and CMV-seropositive. Sequencing was carried out using PBMCs. The V and J genes are TRBV29-1 and TRBJ1-2; 7 bases map to TRBD1. The CDR3 DNA reads as TGCAGCGTGGGACAGCGCTATGGCTACACCTTC. Amino acids: CSVGQRYGYTF.